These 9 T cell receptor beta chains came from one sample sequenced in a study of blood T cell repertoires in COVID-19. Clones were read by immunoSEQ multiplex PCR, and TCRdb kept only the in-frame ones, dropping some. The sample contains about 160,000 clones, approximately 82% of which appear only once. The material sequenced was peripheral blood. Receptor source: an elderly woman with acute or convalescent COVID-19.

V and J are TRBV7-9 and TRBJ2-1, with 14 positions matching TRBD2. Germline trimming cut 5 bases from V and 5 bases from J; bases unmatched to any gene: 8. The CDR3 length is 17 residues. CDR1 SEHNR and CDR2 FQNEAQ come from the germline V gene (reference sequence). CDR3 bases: TGTGCCAGCAGCCCGGGACTAGCGGGAGTCCGAAACAATGAGCAGTTCTTC. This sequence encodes CASSPGLAGVRNNEQFF.

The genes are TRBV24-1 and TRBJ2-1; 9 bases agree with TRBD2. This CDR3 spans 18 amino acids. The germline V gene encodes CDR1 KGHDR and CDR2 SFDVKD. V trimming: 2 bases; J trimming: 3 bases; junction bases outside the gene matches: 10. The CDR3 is CATSDSAGGHPFYNEQFF. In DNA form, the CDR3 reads TGTGCCACCAGTGATTCGGCGGGAGGGCACCCTTTCTACAATGAGCAGTTCTTC.

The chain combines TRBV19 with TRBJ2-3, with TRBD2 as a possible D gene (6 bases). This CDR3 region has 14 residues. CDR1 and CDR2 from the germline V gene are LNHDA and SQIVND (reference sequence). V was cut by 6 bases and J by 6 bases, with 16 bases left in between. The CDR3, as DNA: TGTGCCAGTAGCCCTCTGGCGGGATACGATACGCAGTATTTT. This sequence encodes CASSPLAGYDTQYF. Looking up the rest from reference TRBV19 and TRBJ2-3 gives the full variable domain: DGGITQSPKYLFRKEGQNVTLSCEQNLNHDAMYWYRQDPGQGLRLIYYSQIVNDFQKGDIAEGYSVSREKKESFPLTVTSAQKNPTAFYLCASSPLAGYDTQYFGPGTRLTVL.

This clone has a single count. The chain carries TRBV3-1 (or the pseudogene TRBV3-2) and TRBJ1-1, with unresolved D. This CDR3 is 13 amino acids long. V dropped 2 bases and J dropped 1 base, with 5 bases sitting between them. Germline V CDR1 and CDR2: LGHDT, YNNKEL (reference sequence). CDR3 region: CASSQNQNTEAFF. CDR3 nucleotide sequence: TGTGCCAGCAGCCAAAATCAGAACACTGAAGCTTTCTTT.

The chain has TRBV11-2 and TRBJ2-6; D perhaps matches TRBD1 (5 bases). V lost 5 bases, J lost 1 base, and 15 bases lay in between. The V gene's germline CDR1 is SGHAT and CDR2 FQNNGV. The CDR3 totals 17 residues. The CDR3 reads CASSPPKGWSGANVLTF. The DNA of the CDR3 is TGTGCCAGCAGCCCACCTAAGGGGTGGTCTGGGGCCAACGTCCTGACTTTC.

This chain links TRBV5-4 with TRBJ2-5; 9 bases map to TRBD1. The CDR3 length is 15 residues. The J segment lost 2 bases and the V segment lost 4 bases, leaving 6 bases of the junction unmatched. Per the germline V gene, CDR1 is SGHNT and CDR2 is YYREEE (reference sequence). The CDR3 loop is CASSRNGQGQETQYF. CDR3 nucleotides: TGTGCCAGCAGCCGGAACGGACAGGGGCAAGAGACCCAGTACTTC.

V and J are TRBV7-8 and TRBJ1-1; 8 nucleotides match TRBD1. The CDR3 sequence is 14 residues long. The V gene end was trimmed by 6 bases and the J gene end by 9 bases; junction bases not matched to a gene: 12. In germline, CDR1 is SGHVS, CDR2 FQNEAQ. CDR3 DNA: TGTGCCAGCAGAAGCGGTGGACAGGGTTTCAAAGCTTTCTTT. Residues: CASRSGGQGFKAFF.

The CDR3, as DNA: TGTGCCAGCAGCTCCGGGACAGGGGGCACAGATACGCAGTATTTT. This codes for CASSSGTGGTDTQYF. The chain links TRBV2 to TRBJ2-3; 10 bases are a match to TRBD1. Germline assignment: CDR1 SNHLY and CDR2 FYNNEI. The CDR3 runs 15 residues. J lost 1 base, V lost 6 bases, and 4 bases had no gene match.

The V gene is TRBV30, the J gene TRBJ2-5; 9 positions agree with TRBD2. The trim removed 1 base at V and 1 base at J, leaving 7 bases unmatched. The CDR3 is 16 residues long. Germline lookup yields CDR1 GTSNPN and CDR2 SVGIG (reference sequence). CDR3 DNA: TGTGCCTGGAGTGCTGCGGGAGGGCGCCCCCAAGAGACCCAGTACTTC. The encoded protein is CAWSAAGGRPQETQYF.